Listed below are T cell receptor beta chains from one sample, sequenced in a study of blood T cell repertoires in COVID-19. Generated by immunoSEQ multiplex PCR, the TCRdb table keeps only in-frame clones and is missing some. The sample includes some 260,000 clones, over 75% of them seen just once. Material for sequencing was peripheral blood. The receptors stem from a woman between 65 and 79 years old with COVID-19, enrolled during active disease. Each CDR3 is given with its conserved first and last residue. A D gene is named only where the DNA matches it firmly. Clone sizes are given selectively: once, few, many, or a class where the clone is expanded.

once,17,TRBJ2-4,TRBV19,TRBD1,TGTGCCAGTAGTAGGGACAGGGTCGTTGGTGACAAAAACATTCAGTACTTC,CASSRDRVVGDKNIQYF
few,13,TRBJ1-6,TRBV6-5,NA,TGTGCCAGCAGTTACGGGGGAGGTTCACCCCTCCACTTT,CASSYGGGSPLHF
NA,15,TRBJ2-5,TRBV27,NA,TGTGCCAGCAGTCCTCGACTCCTAGAGATGGAGACCCAGTACTTC,CASSPRLLEMETQYF
NA,15,TRBJ1-5,TRBV24-1,TRBD1,TGTGCCACCGGTTGGGGCGGGACAGGAGGGCAGCCCCAGCATTTT,CATGWGGTGGQPQHF
NA,16,TRBJ1-1,TRBV4-1,NA,TGCGCCAGCAGCCCCTGGGGCGGGGTTATGAACACTGAAGCTTTCTTT,CASSPWGGVMNTEAFF
NA,14,TRBJ1-5,TRBV27,NA,TGTGCCAGCAGTTTTCTAGGATACAATCAGCCCCAGCATTTT,CASSFLGYNQPQHF
NA,15,TRBJ1-1,TRBV6-5,TRBD1,TGTGCCAGCAGTCACTTGGGACAGAAGAACACTGAAGCTTTCTTT,CASSHLGQKNTEAFF
NA,14,TRBJ2-3,TRBV19,NA,TGTGCCAGTTCTAGTATGAGTGCGGCAGATACGCAGTATTTT,CASSSMSAADTQYF
NA,13,TRBJ2-7,TRBV5-5,TRBD2,TGTGCCAGTCGGGGGGTAGCGCACATAGAGCAGTACTTC,CASRGVAHIEQYF
NA,18,TRBJ2-1,TRBV13,TRBD2,TGTGCCAGCAGCTTCGGGGGGTCAGCGGACGGCGTCTGGCGTGAGCAGTTCTTC,CASSFGGSADGVWREQFF
once,14,TRBJ2-5,TRBV5-1,TRBD2,TGCGCCAGCAGCTTATCGCGGGAGGGAGAGACCCAGTACTTC,CASSLSREGETQYF
NA,15,TRBJ1-5,TRBV28,TRBD1,TGTGCCAGCAATAACCCGGGACAGGGGCGACAGCCCCAGCATTTT,CASNNPGQGRQPQHF
NA,15,TRBJ2-1,TRBV7-3,TRBD2,TGTGCCAGCAGCTTATCGGGACTACTTAACAATGAGCAGTTCTTC,CASSLSGLLNNEQFF
once,15,TRBJ1-1,TRBV19,TRBD1,TGTGCCAGTAGTCTACCGACAGGGATAAACACTGAAGCTTTCTTT,CASSLPTGINTEAFF
NA,20,TRBJ2-6,TRBV23-1,TRBD1,TGCGCCAGCAGTCAATCGATAAGGGACAGGTATATCTCTGGGGCCAACGTCCTGACTTTC,CASSQSIRDRYISGANVLTF
NA,15,TRBJ1-2,TRBV5-4,TRBD1,TGTGCCAGCAGCATGGGACAGGGGGGCTTGTATGGCTACACCTTC,CASSMGQGGLYGYTF
NA,15,TRBJ2-1,TRBV6-5,TRBD2,TGTGCCAGCATTGGACTAGCGGCTTCCTACAATGAGCAGTTCTTC,CASIGLAASYNEQFF
NA,12,TRBJ1-6,TRBV9,NA,TGTGCCAGCAGCGGGGCAGGTTCACCCCTCCACTTT,CASSGAGSPLHF
NA,13,TRBJ2-7,TRBV28,NA,TGTGCCAGCAGTTTAGTAATCGGGTACGAGCAGTACTTC,CASSLVIGYEQYF
NA,13,TRBJ1-4,TRBV6-2/TRBV6-3,NA,TGTGCCAGCAGTTACAATGGAGGAGAAAAACTGTTTTTT,CASSYNGGEKLFF
NA,15,TRBJ2-2,TRBV4-2,NA,TGTGCCAGCAGCCAAGATGAGGTGCCGCACGGGGAGCTGTTTTTT,CASSQDEVPHGELFF
NA,15,TRBJ2-4,TRBV18,TRBD2,TGTGCCAGCTCACCTCTGAGTGGGCCGGGAGGCATTCAGTACTTC,CASSPLSGPGGIQYF
NA,14,TRBJ2-2,TRBV24-1,NA,TGTGCCACCAGTGATCCAGGGCACACCGGGGAGCTGTTTTTT,CATSDPGHTGELFF
NA,12,TRBJ1-2,TRBV15,NA,TGTGCCACCAGCACGGCCAGGGGTGGCTACACCTTC,CATSTARGGYTF
few,16,TRBJ2-7,TRBV7-9,NA,TGTGCCAGCAGCTTAGCTTTTTCAACTGATGGTTACGAGCAGTACTTC,CASSLAFSTDGYEQYF
NA,12,TRBJ2-5,TRBV12-3/TRBV12-4,NA,TGTGCCAGCGAGGGTGTAGGAGAGACCCAGTACTTC,CASEGVGETQYF
few,15,TRBJ2-6,TRBV19,NA,TGTGCCAGTAGTCTTACCCTTGAGGGGGCCAACGTCCTGACTTTC,CASSLTLEGANVLTF
NA,14,TRBJ2-2,TRBV30,NA,TGTGCCTGGAGTGTAGCCAGGGGGGCCGGGGAGCTGTTTTTT,CAWSVARGAGELFF
NA,14,TRBJ1-2,TRBV20-1,NA,TGCAGTGCTAGTTGGGGAGGGGGGAACTATGGCTACACCTTC,CSASWGGGNYGYTF
NA,14,TRBJ1-4,TRBV27,NA,TGTGCCAGCAGGCTACAGGGTTTAACTGAAAAACTGTTTTTT,CASRLQGLTEKLFF
NA,14,TRBJ2-1,TRBV2,NA,TGTGCCACCCACCTCGCCAGTAAGGGGGATGAGCAGTTCTTC,CATHLASKGDEQFF
NA,16,TRBJ2-3,TRBV5-1,TRBD1,TGCGCCAGCAGCCATCCGGGACAGGGGTTCACAGATACGCAGTATTTT,CASSHPGQGFTDTQYF
NA,13,TRBJ2-5,TRBV7-3,TRBD2,TGTGCCAGCAGCTTGGGACTAGAAGAGACCCAGTACTTC,CASSLGLEETQYF
NA,16,TRBJ2-6,TRBV7-8,NA,TGTGCCAGCAGCGCGAAATTATACTCTGGGGCCAACGTCCTGACTTTC,CASSAKLYSGANVLTF
NA,12,TRBJ1-2,TRBV29-1,NA,TGCAGCGTTGAAGGGGAGGACTATGGCTACACCTTC,CSVEGEDYGYTF
NA,11,TRBJ2-5,TRBV6-4,NA,TGTGCCAGCAGTCCCCGGGAGACCCAGTACTTC,CASSPRETQYF
NA,11,TRBJ1-2,TRBV3-1/TRBV3-2,NA,TGTGCCAGCAGCGGTCCGAGTGGTGGCACCTTC,CASSGPSGGTF
NA,14,TRBJ2-2,TRBV7-3,TRBD1,TGTGCCAGCGCCGGGACAGACAACACCGGGGAGCTGTTTTTT,CASAGTDNTGELFF
NA,15,TRBJ2-7,TRBV5-1,TRBD2,TGCGCCAGCAGCTCCGGACTAGCGGGATTCTACGAGCAGTACTTC,CASSSGLAGFYEQYF
NA,16,TRBJ1-1,TRBV4-1,NA,TGCGCCAGCAGCCAAGAGTTGCCAGGGAGGGTCCCTGAAGCTTTCTTT,CASSQELPGRVPEAFF
NA,15,TRBJ2-1,TRBV11-3,TRBD2,TGTGCCAGCAGCTTAGAAGCGGGAGAGGGTAATGAGCAGTTCTTC,CASSLEAGEGNEQFF
few,14,TRBJ2-7,TRBV11-3,NA,TGTGCCAGCAGCTTAGATAGCGGAACGGACGAGCAGTACTTC,CASSLDSGTDEQYF
NA,18,TRBJ2-3,TRBV3-1/TRBV3-2,TRBD2,TGTGCCAGCAGCCAAGCTTTCCTAGCGGGAGAATACACAGATACGCAGTATTTT,CASSQAFLAGEYTDTQYF